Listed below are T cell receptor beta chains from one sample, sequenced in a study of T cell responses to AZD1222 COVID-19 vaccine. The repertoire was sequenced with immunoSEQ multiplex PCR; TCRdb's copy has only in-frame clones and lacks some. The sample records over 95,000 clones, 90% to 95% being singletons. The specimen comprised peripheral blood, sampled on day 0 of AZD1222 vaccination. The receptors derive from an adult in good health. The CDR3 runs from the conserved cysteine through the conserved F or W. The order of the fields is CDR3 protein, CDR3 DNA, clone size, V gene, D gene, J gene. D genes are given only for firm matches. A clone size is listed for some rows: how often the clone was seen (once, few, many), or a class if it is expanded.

cdr3_aa: CASSSRGTYNEQFF
cdr3_nt: TGTGCCAGCAGTTCTCGGGGCACCTACAATGAGCAGTTCTTC
clone_size: once
v_call: TRBV27
d_call: .
j_call: TRBJ2-1

cdr3_aa: CASRTGPLYEQYF
cdr3_nt: TGTGCCAGCCGGACGGGGCCACTCTACGAGCAGTACTTC
clone_size: .
v_call: TRBV12-3/TRBV12-4
d_call: .
j_call: TRBJ2-7

cdr3_aa: CASSLRTDYGYTF
cdr3_nt: TGTGCCAGCAGCCTTCGGACAGACTATGGCTACACCTTC
clone_size: .
v_call: TRBV7-8
d_call: .
j_call: TRBJ1-2

cdr3_aa: CASSRSTDPYHF
cdr3_nt: TGTGCCAGCAGCCGGTCGACGGACCCCTACCACTTT
clone_size: .
v_call: TRBV7-9
d_call: .
j_call: TRBJ1-6

cdr3_aa: CAWSGQAYEQYF
cdr3_nt: TGTGCCTGGAGTGGACAAGCCTACGAGCAGTACTTC
clone_size: .
v_call: TRBV30
d_call: .
j_call: TRBJ2-7

cdr3_aa: CASSQSWLNEKLFF
cdr3_nt: TGTGCCAGCAGCCAAAGTTGGCTTAATGAAAAACTGTTTTTT
clone_size: .
v_call: TRBV3-1/TRBV3-2
d_call: .
j_call: TRBJ1-4

cdr3_aa: CASSQWGAMNTEAFF
cdr3_nt: TGTGCCAGCAGCCAATGGGGGGCGATGAACACTGAAGCTTTCTTT
clone_size: .
v_call: TRBV4-2
d_call: .
j_call: TRBJ1-1

cdr3_aa: CASSPTSGGLHEQYF
cdr3_nt: TGTGCCAGCAGCCCAACTAGCGGGGGTCTCCACGAGCAGTACTTC
clone_size: .
v_call: TRBV6-5
d_call: TRBD2
j_call: TRBJ2-7

cdr3_aa: CASSESVRSGANVLTF
cdr3_nt: TGCGCCAGCAGTGAGTCAGTGAGGTCTGGGGCCAACGTCCTGACTTTC
clone_size: .
v_call: TRBV10-2
d_call: .
j_call: TRBJ2-6

cdr3_aa: CASALAASGGYGYTF
cdr3_nt: TGTGCCAGCGCCCTAGCGGCGTCGGGGGGATATGGCTACACCTTC
clone_size: .
v_call: TRBV6-5
d_call: .
j_call: TRBJ1-2

cdr3_aa: CASNGGGNSYNEQFF
cdr3_nt: TGTGCCAGCAATGGCGGGGGCAACTCCTACAATGAGCAGTTCTTC
clone_size: .
v_call: TRBV6-5
d_call: .
j_call: TRBJ2-1

cdr3_aa: CASSELRLGGAGNTIYF
cdr3_nt: TGTGCCAGCAGTGAACTTAGGCTCGGAGGAGCTGGAAACACCATATATTTT
clone_size: .
v_call: TRBV6-1
d_call: .
j_call: TRBJ1-3

cdr3_aa: CATIQGLGGNTIYF
cdr3_nt: TGTGCCACCATTCAGGGGCTTGGTGGAAACACCATATATTTT
clone_size: .
v_call: TRBV6-5
d_call: .
j_call: TRBJ1-3

cdr3_aa: CASSYSDRDTEAFF
cdr3_nt: TGTGCCAGCAGTTACTCGGACAGGGACACTGAAGCTTTCTTT
clone_size: few
v_call: TRBV6-5
d_call: TRBD1
j_call: TRBJ1-1

cdr3_aa: CASSKGTGGNQETQYF
cdr3_nt: TGTGCCAGTAGTAAAGGGACAGGGGGGAACCAAGAGACCCAGTACTTC
clone_size: .
v_call: TRBV19
d_call: TRBD1
j_call: TRBJ2-5

cdr3_aa: CASSTGTLNEQFF
cdr3_nt: TGTGCCAGCAGTACCGGGACACTTAATGAGCAGTTCTTC
clone_size: .
v_call: TRBV12-3/TRBV12-4
d_call: .
j_call: TRBJ2-1

cdr3_aa: CASSWGGESYEQYF
cdr3_nt: TGTGCCAGTAGTTGGGGAGGGGAGTCCTACGAGCAGTACTTC
clone_size: .
v_call: TRBV19
d_call: TRBD2
j_call: TRBJ2-7

cdr3_aa: CASSQDMGYQETQYF
cdr3_nt: TGTGCCAGCAGCCAAGATATGGGATACCAAGAGACCCAGTACTTC
clone_size: .
v_call: TRBV3-1/TRBV3-2
d_call: .
j_call: TRBJ2-5

cdr3_aa: CASSLTHNYEQYF
cdr3_nt: TGTGCCAGCAGCTTAACCCATAATTACGAGCAGTACTTC
clone_size: .
v_call: TRBV7-3
d_call: .
j_call: TRBJ2-7

cdr3_aa: CASSLTGAEAFF
cdr3_nt: TGTGCCAGCAGCCTCACCGGGGCTGAAGCTTTCTTT
clone_size: .
v_call: TRBV5-4
d_call: .
j_call: TRBJ1-1

cdr3_aa: CASSMIQGKSSGNTIYF
cdr3_nt: TGTGCCAGCAGCATGATACAGGGAAAAAGCTCTGGAAACACCATATATTTT
clone_size: .
v_call: TRBV6-4
d_call: .
j_call: TRBJ1-3

cdr3_aa: CASSPGSNYNEQFF
cdr3_nt: TGTGCCAGCAGCCCCGGATCCAACTACAATGAGCAGTTCTTC
clone_size: .
v_call: TRBV28
d_call: .
j_call: TRBJ2-1

cdr3_aa: CASSPRQVFRAFF
cdr3_nt: TGTGCCAGCAGTCCACGACAGGTCTTTCGCGCTTTCTTT
clone_size: .
v_call: TRBV6-4
d_call: .
j_call: TRBJ1-1

cdr3_aa: CASRSEISNQPQHF
cdr3_nt: TGTGCCAGCAGATCTGAAATTAGCAATCAGCCCCAGCATTTT
clone_size: .
v_call: TRBV28
d_call: .
j_call: TRBJ1-5

cdr3_aa: CASSSGLAGPAKNIQYF
cdr3_nt: TGTGCCAGCAGCTCGGGACTAGCGGGGCCGGCTAAAAACATTCAGTACTTC
clone_size: .
v_call: TRBV7-2
d_call: TRBD2
j_call: TRBJ2-4

cdr3_aa: CASTEIAEAFF
cdr3_nt: TGTGCCAGCACCGAGATAGCTGAAGCTTTCTTT
clone_size: .
v_call: TRBV6-5
d_call: .
j_call: TRBJ1-1

cdr3_aa: CATSDTQGKGQPQHF
cdr3_nt: TGTGCCACCAGTGATACACAGGGGAAGGGGCAGCCCCAGCATTTT
clone_size: .
v_call: TRBV24-1
d_call: TRBD1
j_call: TRBJ1-5

cdr3_aa: CATSGQNYGYTF
cdr3_nt: TGTGCCACCAGCGGGCAGAACTATGGCTACACCTTC
clone_size: .
v_call: TRBV15
d_call: .
j_call: TRBJ1-2

cdr3_aa: CASSGLAPSEGDTEAFF
cdr3_nt: TGTGCCAGCAGCGGATTGGCCCCCTCGGAAGGGGACACTGAAGCTTTCTTT
clone_size: .
v_call: TRBV5-1
d_call: .
j_call: TRBJ1-1

cdr3_aa: CATSDLRRGASSYNEQFF
cdr3_nt: TGTGCCACCAGTGATTTGCGCCGCGGGGCGAGCTCCTACAATGAGCAGTTCTTC
clone_size: .
v_call: TRBV24-1
d_call: .
j_call: TRBJ2-1

cdr3_aa: CATSRTGSIDTQYF
cdr3_nt: TGTGCCACCTCACGCACAGGGTCAATAGATACGCAGTATTTT
clone_size: .
v_call: TRBV24-1
d_call: .
j_call: TRBJ2-3

cdr3_aa: CASSVEGYEQYF
cdr3_nt: TGTGCCAGCAGCGTAGAAGGTTACGAGCAGTACTTC
clone_size: .
v_call: TRBV9
d_call: .
j_call: TRBJ2-7

cdr3_aa: CASSPSGGRQQYF
cdr3_nt: TGTGCCAGCAGCCCGTCAGGGGGGAGGCAGCAGTACTTC
clone_size: .
v_call: TRBV7-9
d_call: .
j_call: TRBJ2-7